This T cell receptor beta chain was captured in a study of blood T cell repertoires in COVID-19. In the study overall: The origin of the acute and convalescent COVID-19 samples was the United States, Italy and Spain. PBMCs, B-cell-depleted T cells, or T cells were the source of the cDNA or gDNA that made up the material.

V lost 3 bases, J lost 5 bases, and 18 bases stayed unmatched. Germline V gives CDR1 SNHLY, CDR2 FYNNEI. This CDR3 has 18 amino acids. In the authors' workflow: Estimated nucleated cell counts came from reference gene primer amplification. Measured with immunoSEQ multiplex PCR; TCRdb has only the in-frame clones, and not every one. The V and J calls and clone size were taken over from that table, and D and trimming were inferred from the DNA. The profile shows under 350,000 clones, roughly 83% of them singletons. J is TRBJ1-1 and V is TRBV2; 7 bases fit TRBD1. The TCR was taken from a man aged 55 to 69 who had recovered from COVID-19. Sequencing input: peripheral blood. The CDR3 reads CASSDDRTGRPRVTEAFF. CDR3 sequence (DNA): TGTGCCAGCAGTGACGATCGGACAGGAAGGCCCCGGGTGACTGAAGCTTTCTTT.